This T cell receptor (beta chain) was documented in a study of T cells in localized non-small cell lung cancer. The CDR3 spans 13 residues. The J segment lost 5 bases and the V segment lost 6 bases, leaving 5 bases of the junction unmatched. Germline CDR1 is MNHGY and CDR2 is SAAAGT. Sequencing was performed with immunoSEQ multiplex PCR; in TCRdb, only in-frame clones are kept and a portion is missing. The table lists some 3,000 clones, 25% of them singletons. The chain recombines TRBV6-8 with TRBJ2-5; TRBD2 aligns across 8 bases. The TCR originated in a male donor at least 60 years old with stage III lung adenocarcinoma. This sample comprised lung tumor tissue, obtained before any cancer treatment. CDR3 DNA sequence: TGTGCCAGCAGGGGGACTAGATCTGAGACCCAGTACTTC. Translation gives CASRGTRSETQYF.